This T cell receptor (beta chain) was observed in a study of T cell repertoires in cytomegalovirus infection. TCRdb called the reads again in MiXCR, with one record for every CDR3 protein. Of under 200,000 distinct CDR3 sequences listed, nearly 9.5% are singletons. The study, taken as a whole, reports: There were carriers of CMV plus the relevant HLA, and cumulative public TCR beta family frequency identified them. The study found HLA-C-restricted CMV-specific TCR beta clonotypes dominating the ex vivo response.

This clonotype was observed at least ten times. What it binds is unknown. This CDR3 comprises 12 residues. The V gene lost 5 bases and the J gene lost 6 bases, with 10 bases spanning the gap. The V and J genes are TRBV12-3 or TRBV12-4 and TRBJ1-2; unclear D gene. The specimen was PBMCs. The clonotype originates from a human donor in good health (CMV status not recorded). Some clones in this sample may be carry-over from other donors' samples. The CDR3: CASSPDGNGYTF. The CDR3, as DNA: TGTGCCAGCAGTCCAGACGGGAATGGCTACACCTTC.